These 20 T cell receptor beta chains came from one sample sequenced in a study of radiation and T cells in renal cell carcinoma. This table comes from immunoSEQ multiplex PCR, and its TCRdb copy is limited to in-frame clones, with some not included. This table has some 110,000 clones, roughly 80% appearing once. Time point: baseline pretreatment blood. Treatment of the sample: 15 Gy SBRT to primary tumor, nephrectomy 4 weeks later. Sequenced here: blood, sampled from a patient whose treatment included radiotherapy and nephrectomy. Every receptor here comes from a woman aged 60 to 75 with renal cell carcinoma.

CDR3 nucleotide sequence: TGTGCCAGCAGCTTATACTCGAGCTCTGGAAACACCATATATTTT. Protein: CASSLYSSSGNTIYF. This chain uses TRBV11-2 with TRBJ1-3; D not certain. In germline, CDR1 is SGHAT, CDR2 FQNNGV. Trimming stripped 2 bases from V and 0 bases from J, with 8 bases between. The CDR3 spans 15 residues. The full variable domain, completed using reference TRBV11-2 and TRBJ1-3, is EAGVAQSPRYKIIEKRQSVAFWCNPISGHATLYWYQQILGQGPKLLIQFQNNGVVDDSQLPKDRFSAERLKGVDSTLKIQPAKLEDSAVYLCASSLYSSSGNTIYFGEGSWLTVV.

This chain connects TRBV5-1 to TRBJ1-1, with D unresolved. This CDR3 has 12 residues. Trimming cost V 6 bases and J 3 bases, with 9 bases left between them. In germline, CDR1 is SGHRS, CDR2 YFSETQ. In DNA form, the CDR3 reads TGCGCCAGCAAAGGGCCCGACACTGAAGCTTTCTTT. It is translated as CASKGPDTEAFF.

The chain combines TRBV2 with TRBJ1-2; 9 bases map to TRBD1. V dropped 7 bases and J dropped 4; count of bases not matched to a gene: 10. This CDR3 is built from 15 residues. CDR1 and CDR2 from the germline V gene are SNHLY and FYNNEI. The CDR3 sequence: CASKVGQGLFYGYTF. DNA for the CDR3: TGTGCCAGCAAGGTCGGACAGGGGTTATTCTATGGCTACACCTTC. The full variable domain, rest sourced from reference TRBV2 and TRBJ1-2, is EPEVTQTPSHQVTQMGQEVILRCVPISNHLYFYWYRQILGQKVEFLVSFYNNEISEKSEIFDDQFSVERPDGSNFTLKIRSTKLEDSAMYFCASKVGQGLFYGYTFGSGTRLTVV.

This clone was seen just once. The chain recombines TRBV6-4 with TRBJ2-7, with 12 nucleotides matching TRBD1. The CDR3 length is 15 residues. Trimming at V came to 3 bases and at J to 2 bases, leaving 2 bases not matched to a gene. Germline values: CDR1 MRHNA, CDR2 SNTAGT. The CDR3 spells CASSERDRGPYEQYF. In nucleotides, the CDR3 is TGTGCCAGCAGTGAGCGGGACAGGGGGCCCTACGAGCAGTACTTC.

For the CDR3, the DNA is TGTGCCAGCATGAGGGACAGGGACACCGGGGAGCTGTTTTTT. Protein sequence: CASMRDRDTGELFF. V usage is TRBV6-6 and J usage is TRBJ2-2; 9 nucleotides agree with TRBD1. The J segment lost 3 bases and the V segment lost 7 bases, leaving 3 bases of the junction unmatched. Germline V lookup: CDR1 MNHNY, CDR2 SVGAGI (reference sequence). The CDR3 is made up of 14 amino acids.

This clone has at least ten counts. CDR3 amino acids: CAIFVETVNTEAFF. Written as DNA, the CDR3 is TGTGCCATATTCGTTGAGACGGTGAACACTGAAGCTTTCTTT. This sequence joins TRBV2 and TRBJ1-1; no reliable D call. The length of the CDR3 is 14 residues. Trimming stripped 10 bases from V and 0 bases from J, with 15 bases between. Germline CDR1 SNHLY, CDR2 FYNNEI.

V gene TRBV19 combines with J gene TRBJ2-1; D possibly uses TRBD1 or TRBD2 (6 bases each). V dropped 0 bases and J dropped 9 bases, with 15 bases sitting between them. This CDR3 is 15 amino acids long. CDR1 and CDR2 (germline): LNHDA, SQIVND (reference sequence). CDR3 in amino acids: CASSIDLRGAIEQFF. DNA for the CDR3: TGTGCCAGTAGTATAGATCTAAGGGGGGCAATTGAGCAGTTCTTC.

The rearrangement uses TRBV5-4 and TRBJ1-4; 11 bases map to TRBD1. The germline V gene has CDR1 SGHNT and CDR2 YYREEE (reference sequence). The CDR3 runs to 13 residues. V dropped 3 bases and J dropped 11; count of bases not matched to a gene: 3. CDR3 coding DNA: TGTGCCAGCAGCTGGACAGGGGGCGTGAAACTGTTTTTT. This translates into CASSWTGGVKLFF. Full variable domain (remainder filled in from reference TRBV5-4 and TRBJ1-4): ETGVTQSPTHLIKTRGQQVTLRCSSQSGHNTVSWYQQALGQGPQFIFQYYREEENGRGNFPPRFSGLQFPNYSSELNVNALELDDSALYLCASSWTGGVKLFFGSGTQLSVL.

The rearrangement joins TRBV6-6 to TRBJ2-6; D is undetermined. V was pared by 1 base and J by 1 base, with 5 bases between. This CDR3 is built from 15 residues. The germline CDR1 and CDR2 sequences are MNHNY and SVGAGI (reference sequence). CDR3 in DNA: TGTGCCAGCAGTTACTGGGGTTCTGGGGCCAACGTCCTGACTTTC. It translates to CASSYWGSGANVLTF.

The chain has TRBV7-9 and TRBJ1-6; D is undetermined. V lost 8 bases and J lost 5, with 10 bases in between. The CDR3 contains 13 residues. Germline V gene data show CDR1 as SEHNR and CDR2 as FQNEAQ (reference sequence). CDR3 sequence reads: CASSVRDNSPLHF. The CDR3 bases are TGTGCCAGCTCGGTCCGGGATAATTCACCCCTCCACTTT.

The V call is TRBV27, the J call TRBJ2-7; D is possibly TRBD2 (6 bases). From germline, CDR1 is MNHEY and CDR2 SMNVEV (reference sequence). V gave up 3 bases and J gave up 3 bases, with 12 bases separating them. This CDR3 region has 14 residues. In nucleotides, the CDR3 is TGTGCCAGCAGTTTCTCCGGGAGAAGCTACGAGCAGTACTTC. This encodes CASSFSGRSYEQYF.

This chain joins TRBV6-5 and TRBJ1-1; 7 bases line up with TRBD1. This CDR3 has 13 residues. Losses at the gene ends were 6 bases for V and 5 bases for J; bases not matched to a gene: 6. Per germline, CDR1 MNHEY and CDR2 SVGAGI. CDR3: CASSNRGGTEAFF. CDR3 nucleotide sequence: TGTGCCAGCAGCAACAGGGGCGGAACTGAAGCTTTCTTT.

The V call is TRBV6-6, the J call TRBJ2-2; no clear D. The germline V and J ends were trimmed by 0 bases and 6 bases, with 5 bases remaining between them. CDR1 is MNHNY, CDR2 SVGAGI, per germline (reference sequence). The CDR3 loop spans 13 amino acids. The CDR3 coding sequence is TGTGCCAGCAGTTACTCTCCGTCCGGGGAGCTGTTTTTT. It codes for CASSYSPSGELFF.

Only a few counts were recorded for this clone. The rearrangement links TRBV18 to TRBJ1-1; D gene ambiguous. CDR3 length: 13 residues. Trimming shortened V by 4 bases and J by 4 bases, and 10 bases separated the two germline ends. Per the germline V gene, CDR1 is KGHSH and CDR2 is LQKENI. The CDR3 DNA is TGTGCCAGCTCACAAACAACGGGCACTGAAGCTTTCTTT. Its protein is CASSQTTGTEAFF.

The gene calls are TRBV6-5 and TRBJ2-7; D unclear. The CDR3 covers 14 residues. Per germline, CDR1 MNHEY and CDR2 SVGAGI. With 6 bases removed from V and 6 bases from J, the gap between germline ends came to 18 bases. The CDR3 reads CASSLTELISEQYF. CDR3 nucleotides: TGTGCCAGCAGCCTTACTGAACTAATAAGCGAGCAGTACTTC.

This chain links TRBV4-2 with TRBJ1-4, with TRBD1 matching 9 bases. Per the germline V gene, CDR1 is LGHNA and CDR2 is YNFKEQ. The CDR3 loop spans 15 amino acids. Germline trimming cut 5 bases from V and 4 bases from J; bases unmatched to any gene: 5. CDR3 amino acids: CASSSRTGDNEKLFF. CDR3 nucleotides: TGTGCCAGCAGCTCACGGACAGGGGATAATGAAAAACTGTTTTTT.

The gene calls are TRBV9 and TRBJ2-5; D is ambiguous. The J call may be wrong; the DNA end is better matched by TRBJ2-7. CDR1 is SGDLS and CDR2 is YYNGEE in the germline V gene. CDR3 length equals 12 residues. CDR3 in DNA: TGTGCCAGCAGCCGAATAGAGAACGAGCAGTACTTC. It is translated as CASSRIENEQYF.

The rearrangement uses TRBV7-9 and TRBJ2-7; a possible D gene is TRBD1 (5 bases). The CDR3 contains 13 residues. Trimming left V 2 bases short and J 7 bases short, with 12 bases between. Looked up from germline, CDR1 is SEHNR and CDR2 is FQNEAQ (reference sequence). CDR3 protein: CASSLWGWGEQYF. CDR3 nucleotide sequence: TGTGCCAGCAGCTTATGGGGCTGGGGAGAGCAGTACTTC. Full variable domain (outside the CDR3, taken from reference TRBV7-9 and TRBJ2-7): DTGVSQNPRHKITKRGQNVTFRCDPISEHNRLYWYRQTLGQGPEFLTYFQNEAQLEKSRLLSDRFSAERPKGSFSTLEIQRTEQGDSAMYLCASSLWGWGEQYFGPGTRLTVT.

The CDR3: CASSRQEANYGYTF. DNA for the CDR3: TGTGCCAGTAGCCGACAGGAAGCTAACTATGGCTACACCTTC. V gene TRBV19 combines with J gene TRBJ1-2; D may be TRBD1 (6 bases). Trimming pared 6 bases from V and 0 bases from J, leaving 11 bases between. The germline gives CDR1 LNHDA, CDR2 SQIVND (reference sequence). The CDR3 covers 14 residues.

CDR3 sequence: CASRGYTDSPLHF. CDR3 sequence (DNA): TGTGCCAGCAGGGGCTACACGGATTCACCCCTCCACTTT. This sequence joins TRBV27 and TRBJ1-6; no reliable D call. Per germline, CDR1 MNHEY and CDR2 SMNVEV (reference sequence). V was cut by 6 bases and J by 8 bases, with 11 bases left in between. CDR3 size: 13 residues.